This T cell receptor (beta chain) was sequenced in a study of CD8+ T cells in alopecia areata. Scientists pooled cutaneous lymph node cells and sorted them on CD4, CD8alpha, NKG2D, NKG2ACE and other markers. Only a few counts were recorded for this clone. The listed genes are named as in mouse. The read ends 4 residues before the CDR3 terminus; that terminus is restored from the germline J gene. Extraction and reverse transcription of RNA yielded cDNA as the sequencing template. Sequencing was performed with immunoSEQ multiplex PCR; in TCRdb, only in-frame clones are kept and a portion is missing. Recorded here are approximately 280,000 clones, none singletons. Germline CDR1 and CDR2: GKSSPN and SITVG. The CDR3 sequence is 14 residues long. With V trimmed by 4 bases and J by 0 bases, 3 bases remained unmatched.

The receptor was derived from a C3H/HeJ mouse with alopecia areata. This line is of MHC haplotype H2-k. This sequence joins TRBV31 and TRBJ2-7, with TRBD1 matching over 10 bases. The specimen was CD4+ T cells sorted from a lymph node. The sequenced part of the CDR3 DNA is TGTGCCTGGACCGGGACAGGGGACTCCTAT. Its translation: CAWTGTGDSY. The entire CDR3 protein reads CAWTGTGDSYEQYF.